The clone carrying this T cell receptor beta chain was counted only a few times. Its antigen remains unidentified. This sample was included in a study of response to subunit inactivated influenza vaccine. TCRdb redid the calling of the RT-PCR reads with MiXCR, one entry per CDR3 protein. The sample lists more than 600,000 distinct CDR3 sequences, around 18% seen once, with roughly a tenth in the top ten. Trimming at V came to 4 bases and at J to 6 bases, leaving 9 bases not matched to a gene. CDR1 is DFQATT and CDR2 is SNEGSKA in the germline V gene (reference sequence). The CDR3 spans 14 residues. Study results and limitations: Only a handful of new T cells, the authors suggested, are recruited with each seasonal influenza vaccination.

This chain links TRBV20-1 with TRBJ1-1; 9 positions match TRBD1. The sample consisted of PBMCs from blood, taken about 5 days after vaccination. This receptor was obtained from a man aged 45-65 years who received an inactivated influenza vaccine. The CDR3 sequence: CSAIQGAPSAEAFF. CDR3 coding DNA: TGCAGTGCTATACAGGGGGCCCCGAGCGCTGAAGCTTTCTTT.